Presented here are 16 T cell receptor beta chains from one specimen sequenced in a study of blood T cell repertoires in COVID-19 (dated by TCRdb to between 2020 and 2021). Receptors were amplified or captured by the immunoSEQ multiplex PCR assay. Not all clones reach the TCRdb copy of this immuneACCESS table, which keeps in-frame sequences only. Checked studies attribute under half of the gap to unresolved V genes and leave the rest unexplained. The table for this sample lists a few hundred thousand clones; about 91% of them were counted only once. The leading ten clones occupy approximately 1.3% of the sample. The specimen sequenced was PBMCs or T cells enriched from blood (not recorded which). All receptors come from a human donor in a cohort exposed to, infected with or recovered from COVID-19 (not recorded which). The donor label of this sample is uncertain.

The chain employs TRBV18 and TRBJ1-1, with D perhaps matching TRBD1 (6 bases). Germline V gene lookup returns CDR1 KGHSH and CDR2 LQKENI. This CDR3 has 14 amino acids. The V end lost 3 bases, the J end lost 0 bases, and 8 bases lay between the germline ends. CDR3 sequence: CASSPDRMNTEAFF. DNA for the CDR3: TGTGCCAGCTCACCCGACAGGATGAACACTGAAGCTTTCTTT.

V gene TRBV6-5 combines with J gene TRBJ2-2, with a tentative D call TRBD1 (6 bases). Trimming removed 2 bases from V and 3 bases from J, with 13 bases in between. Germline V gives CDR1 MNHEY, CDR2 SVGAGI. CDR3 length: 16 amino acids. CDR3 nucleotide sequence: TGTGCCAGCAGTTACCTGCTGGGGGCGGACACCGGGGAGCTGTTTTTT. Its protein is CASSYLLGADTGELFF.

The chain employs TRBV10-3 and TRBJ1-2; TRBD1 is a possible D gene (6 bases). Germline values: CDR1 ENHRY, CDR2 SYGVKD. Trimming removed 2 bases at V and 4 bases at J, with 14 bases between. There are 15 residues in the CDR3. CDR3 coding DNA: TGTGCCATCAGTGAGACTGCAGGGGCGATCTATGGCTACACCTTC. Its translation: CAISETAGAIYGYTF.

This chain joins TRBV5-6 and TRBJ2-2; TRBD2 is a possible D gene (5 bases). The V end lost 3 bases, the J end lost 4 bases, and 13 bases lay between the germline ends. The CDR3 contains 15 residues. Germline-derived CDR1 and CDR2 are SGHDT and YYEEEE. The CDR3, as DNA: TGTGCCAGCAGCTCGTTATCGGACTTCACCGGGGAGCTGTTTTTT. This gives the protein CASSSLSDFTGELFF. Full variable domain (missing parts from reference TRBV5-6 and TRBJ2-2): DAGVTQSPTHLIKTRGQQVTLRCSPKSGHDTVSWYQQALGQGPQFIFQYYEEEERQRGNFPDRFSGHQFPNYSSELNVNALLLGDSALYLCASSSLSDFTGELFFGEGSRLTVL.

The rearrangement uses TRBV19 and TRBJ1-2; 11 nucleotides agree with TRBD1. The CDR3 extends over 18 amino acids. Trimming took 5 bases from V and 5 from J; bases not matched to a gene: 16. The V gene's germline CDR1 is LNHDA and CDR2 SQIVND (reference sequence). The CDR3 DNA reads as TGTGCCAGTAGTCGCCCCGGGACAGGGGGTTCGTATCGGTATGGCTACACCTTC. This gives the protein CASSRPGTGGSYRYGYTF.

About this clone: Compared with germline, one end of the junction differs, possibly owing to a read error. The chain joins TRBV2 to TRBJ1-5; unclear D gene. The CDR3 extends over 14 amino acids. From germline, CDR1 is SNHLY and CDR2 FYNNEI. The CDR3 DNA reads TGTGCCAGCAGAGAAGGGCTGCTGTATCAGCCCCAGCATTTT. Encoded protein: CASREGLLYQPQHF.

This sequence joins TRBV30 and TRBJ2-5; D remains unclear. Germline V gene data show CDR1 as GTSNPN and CDR2 as SVGIG (reference sequence). This CDR3 comprises 11 residues. Trimming removed 5 bases from V and 5 bases from J, with 9 bases in between. The CDR3 nucleotides are TGTGCCTGGGGAGCCAGGGAGACCCAGTACTTC. Its translation: CAWGARETQYF.

This chain uses TRBV7-2 with TRBJ2-7; 7 nucleotides agree with TRBD1. Germline lookup yields CDR1 SGHTA and CDR2 FQGNSA. The CDR3 length is 15 residues. V trimming: 1 base; J trimming: 2 bases; junction bases outside the gene matches: 5. Here the CDR3 reads CASSLVHQGAYEQYF. The CDR3 coding sequence is TGTGCCAGCAGCTTAGTCCACCAGGGGGCCTACGAGCAGTACTTC.

J is TRBJ2-7 and V is TRBV15; 8 positions match TRBD1. The CDR3 runs 12 residues. The germline V gene has CDR1 LNHNV and CDR2 YYDKDF (reference sequence). After removal of 3 bases from V and 6 bases from J, the junction contained 1 base not matched to a gene. The CDR3 reads CATSRTGVEQYF. The CDR3 DNA follows: TGTGCCACCAGCAGGACAGGGGTCGAGCAGTACTTC.

CDR3 protein: CASKEEGSSYNEQFF. The CDR3 DNA follows: TGTGCCAGCAAGGAGGAGGGAAGCTCCTACAATGAGCAGTTCTTC. The chain combines TRBV27 with TRBJ2-1; perhaps TRBD2 as D (6 bases). Between the trimmed V and J ends, which lost 7 bases and 0 bases, there was a span of 13 bases. The CDR3 runs to 15 residues. Germline CDR1 MNHEY, CDR2 SMNVEV (reference sequence).

The chain couples TRBV4-1 to TRBJ1-2; 7 nucleotides agree with TRBD1. V lost 5 bases and J lost 2; bases outside the gene matches: 5. CDR1 MGHRA and CDR2 YSYEKL come from the germline V gene. The CDR3 length is 14 residues. This CDR3 is CASSYDRVNYGYTF. CDR3 sequence (DNA): TGCGCCAGCAGCTATGACAGGGTAAACTATGGCTACACCTTC.

The chain links TRBV2 to TRBJ2-1; TRBD2 matches 10 bases. CDR1 is SNHLY and CDR2 is FYNNEI in the germline V gene. The CDR3 is 16 amino acids. The J segment lost 3 bases and the V segment lost 6 bases, leaving 8 bases of the junction unmatched. Written as DNA, the CDR3 is TGTGCCAGCAGCGACAGGACTAGCGGTTACTACAATGAGCAGTTCTTC. This encodes CASSDRTSGYYNEQFF.

This clone has a single count. J is TRBJ2-1 and V is TRBV5-1; TRBD1 agrees at 9 bases. The CDR3 is made up of 12 amino acids. Germline CDR1 and CDR2: SGHRS and YFSETQ. Germline trimming cut 1 base from V and 15 bases from J; bases unmatched to any gene: 5. The DNA of the CDR3 is TGCGCCAGCAGCTTGCGGGGACAGGGCGCGTTCTTC. Translating gives CASSLRGQGAFF.

This clone came up once. The chain combines TRBV18 with TRBJ2-7, with 12 bases identical to TRBD2. V dropped 0 bases and J dropped 7; count of bases not matched to a gene: 7. Germline CDR1 and CDR2: KGHSH and LQKENI. This CDR3 is 16 amino acids long. For the CDR3, the DNA is TGTGCCAGCTCACCACCTTCTAGCGGGGGGGCCGGGGAGCAGTACTTC. This translates into CASSPPSSGGAGEQYF.

The chain joins TRBV29-1 to TRBJ1-4; D is ambiguous. Looked up from germline, CDR1 is SQVTM and CDR2 is ANQGSEA. V was trimmed by 7 bases and J by 0 bases, leaving 9 bases between them. The CDR3 contains 13 residues. CDR3 in amino acids: CSASGSTNEKLFF. The CDR3 DNA reads as TGCAGCGCATCAGGTTCAACTAATGAAAAACTGTTTTTT.

The chain combines TRBV11-3 with TRBJ1-3; 7 bases line up with TRBD1. CDR1 is SGHNT and CDR2 is YENEEA in the germline V gene. The CDR3 sequence is 17 residues long. The trim removed 1 base at V and 2 bases at J, leaving 8 bases unmatched. CDR3 coding DNA: TGTGCCAGCAGCTTAGGTCGAAACAGGGGAACTGGAAACACCATATATTTT. This codes for CASSLGRNRGTGNTIYF.